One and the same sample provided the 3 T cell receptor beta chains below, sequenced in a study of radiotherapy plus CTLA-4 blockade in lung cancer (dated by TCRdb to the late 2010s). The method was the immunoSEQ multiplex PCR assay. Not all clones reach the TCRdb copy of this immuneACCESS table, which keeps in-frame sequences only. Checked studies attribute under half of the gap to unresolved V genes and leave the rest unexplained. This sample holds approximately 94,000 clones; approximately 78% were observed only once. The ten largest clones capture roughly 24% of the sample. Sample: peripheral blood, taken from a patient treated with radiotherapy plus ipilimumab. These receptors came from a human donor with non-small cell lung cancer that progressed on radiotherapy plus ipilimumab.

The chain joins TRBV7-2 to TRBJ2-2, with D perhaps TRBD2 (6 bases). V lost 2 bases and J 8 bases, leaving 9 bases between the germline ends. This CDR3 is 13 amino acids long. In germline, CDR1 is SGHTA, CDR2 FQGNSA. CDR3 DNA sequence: TGTGCCAGCAGCTTATACGGGAGTGGGGAGCTGTTTTTT. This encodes CASSLYGSGELFF.

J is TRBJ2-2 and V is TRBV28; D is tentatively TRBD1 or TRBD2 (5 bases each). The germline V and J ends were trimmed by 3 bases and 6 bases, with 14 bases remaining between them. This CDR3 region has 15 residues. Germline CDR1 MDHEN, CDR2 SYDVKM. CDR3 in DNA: TGTGCCAGCAGTTTTTGGGCAGGGACCCCCGGGGAGCTGTTTTTT. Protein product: CASSFWAGTPGELFF.

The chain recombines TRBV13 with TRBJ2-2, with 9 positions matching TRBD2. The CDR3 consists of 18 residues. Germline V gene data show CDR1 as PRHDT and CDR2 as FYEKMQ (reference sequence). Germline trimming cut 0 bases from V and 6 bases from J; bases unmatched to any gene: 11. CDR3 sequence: CASSLGGQAGGVAGELFF. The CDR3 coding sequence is TGTGCCAGCAGCTTAGGAGGCCAAGCGGGAGGCGTAGCCGGGGAGCTGTTTTTT.